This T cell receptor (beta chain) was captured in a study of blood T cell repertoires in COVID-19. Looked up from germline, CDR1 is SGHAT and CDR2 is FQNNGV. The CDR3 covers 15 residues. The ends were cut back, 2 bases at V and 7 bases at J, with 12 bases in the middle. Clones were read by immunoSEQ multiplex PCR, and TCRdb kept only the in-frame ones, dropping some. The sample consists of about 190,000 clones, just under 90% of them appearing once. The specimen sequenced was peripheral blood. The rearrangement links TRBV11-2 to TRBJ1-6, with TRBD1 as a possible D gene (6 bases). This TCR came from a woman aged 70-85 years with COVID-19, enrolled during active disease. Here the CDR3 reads CASSLRDTTNSPLHF. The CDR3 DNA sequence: TGTGCCAGCAGCTTAAGGGACACGACAAATTCACCCCTCCACTTT.